The 12 T cell receptor beta chains listed next were all sequenced from one sample in a study of regulatory T cells in long-lasting Graves disease. Time point described: newly diagnosed GD, antithyroid drugs for less than 3 months. Scientists built the TCR library using RNA that was extracted from PBMCs. Combining iRepertoire HTBI primers with Arm-PCR of CDR3 regions, the authors built TCR beta libraries. One entry per CDR3 protein, called by TCRdb with MiXCR from the multiplex PCR reads. The sample yields about 530,000 distinct CDR3 sequences, about 16% seen once. These records were also assigned to another study, of T cells in Graves' hyperthyroidism and ophthalmopathy.

This specimen was peripheral blood mononuclear cells (PBMCs), taken at new diagnosis, from a patient treated with antithyroid drugs. The receptors here all came from a woman aged 40 to 65 with Graves disease.

The chain joins TRBV5-1 to TRBJ1-2; D unclear. CDR1 is SGHRS, CDR2 YFSETQ, per germline. The CDR3 spans 16 residues. V lost 0 bases and J lost 7, with 19 bases in between. The CDR3 coding sequence is TGCGCCAGCAGCTTGGAGGGCCCGTCAGAACCCTTTGGCTACACCTTC. Translating it yields CASSLEGPSEPFGYTF.

This clonotype was picked up a small number of times. The rearrangement joins TRBV5-1 to TRBJ2-1; 12 nucleotides line up with TRBD2. This CDR3 is 15 amino acids long. Germline lookup yields CDR1 SGHRS and CDR2 YFSETQ. The ends lost 6 bases at V and 4 bases at J; junction bases unmatched: 5. The CDR3 region has the DNA TGCGCCAGCATATCGACTAGCGGGGGATACAATGAGCAGTTCTTC. This encodes CASISTSGGYNEQFF.

This chain joins TRBV7-8 and TRBJ1-1; D is ambiguous. Germline CDR1 is SGHVS and CDR2 is FQNEAQ. Trimming took 5 bases from V and 1 from J, leaving 11 bases between them. This CDR3 region has 14 residues. CDR3 residues: CASSTGRPNTEAFF. Here the CDR3 DNA reads TGTGCCAGCAGCACCGGACGGCCGAACACTGAAGCTTTCTTT.

This clonotype was observed at least ten times. This chain connects TRBV12-3 or TRBV12-4 to TRBJ2-5; D could derive from TRBD1 or TRBD2 (5 bases each). The CDR3 loop spans 13 amino acids. The V and J ends lost 3 bases and 5 bases respectively, with 10 bases between them. The CDR3 sequence: CASSFSRDETQYF. CDR3 nucleotide sequence: TGTGCCAGCAGTTTCTCTAGGGACGAGACCCAGTACTTC.

The CDR3 DNA follows: TGTGCCAGTGCGGAGAGGGGAGAAAAACTGTTTTTT. Translated: CASAERGEKLFF. The chain couples TRBV12-3 or TRBV12-4 to TRBJ1-4; tentative D call: TRBD1 (5 bases). V was cut by 9 bases and J by 8 bases, with 13 bases left in between. The CDR3 runs to 12 residues.

This clonotype showed up just a few times. The gene calls are TRBV20-1 and TRBJ1-1; D is perhaps TRBD1 (5 bases). The CDR3 covers 17 residues. Germline loops: CDR1 DFQATT, CDR2 SNEGSKA (reference sequence). Trimming stripped 2 bases from V and 0 bases from J, with 19 bases between. CDR3 loop: CSARHTPRGRMNTEAFF. For the CDR3, the DNA is TGCAGTGCTAGACATACCCCTAGGGGTCGGATGAACACTGAAGCTTTCTTT.

This clonotype occurred many times. The J gene is TRBJ1-1, the V gene TRBV6-5; 9 bases align to TRBD1. The CDR3 loop spans 16 amino acids. V lost 0 bases to trimming and J lost 4 bases; unmatched junction nucleotides: 6. Per the germline V gene, CDR1 is MNHEY and CDR2 is SVGAGI. This CDR3 reads CASSYSGQGGPTEAFF. CDR3 nucleotides: TGTGCCAGCAGTTACTCGGGACAGGGTGGTCCCACTGAAGCTTTCTTT.

Notes on this clonotype: An end of the junction differs from the germline gene, which may be a read error. The chain carries TRBV15 and TRBJ2-7, with D hard to call. The CDR3 is made up of 12 amino acids. Looked up from germline, CDR1 is LNHNV and CDR2 is YYDKDF (reference sequence). CDR3 bases: TGTGCCACCAGCCCGACTGGCTACGAGCAGAACTTC. As protein: CATSPTGYEQNF. The full variable domain, rest sourced from reference TRBV15 and TRBJ2-7, is DAMVIQNPRYQVTQFGKPVTLSCSQTLNHNVMYWYQQKSSQAPKLLFHYYDKDFNNEADTPDNFQSRRPNTSFCFLDIRSPGLGDTAMYLCATSPTGYEQNFGPGTRLTVT.

In this sample, this clonotype turned up many times. The V call is TRBV12-3 or TRBV12-4, the J call TRBJ1-2; D call uncertain. V was clipped by 3 bases and J by 14 bases, with 10 bases between them. The CDR3 totals 10 residues. For the CDR3, the DNA is TGTGCCAGCAGTTTGGAAATCCCTACCTTC. Protein: CASSLEIPTF.

Comment on this clonotype: A much larger clonotype is one base distant, so this may be a read error. This chain connects TRBV6-1 to TRBJ1-1; D is uncertain. The V and J ends lost 7 bases and 3 bases respectively, with 12 bases between them. The CDR3 sequence is 13 residues long. Looked up from germline, CDR1 is MNHNS and CDR2 is SASEGT. CDR3 amino acids: CASNSHQDTEAFF. DNA of the CDR3: TGTGCCAGCAATTCCCACCAGGACACTGAAGCTTTCTTT.

This chain joins TRBV5-1 and TRBJ2-4, with D perhaps matching TRBD1 (6 bases). V lost 1 base, J lost 0 bases, and 17 bases lay in between. This CDR3 has 18 amino acids. Germline-derived CDR1 and CDR2 are SGHRS and YFSETQ. The CDR3, as DNA: TGCGCCAGCAGCTTGTTTGTTAGGGGGATATCAGCCAAAAACATTCAGTACTTC. It specifies CASSLFVRGISAKNIQYF.

This chain uses TRBV27 with TRBJ1-2, with TRBD1 matching over 8 bases. This CDR3 has 13 residues. Unmatched junction bases numbered 6, after V lost 2 bases and J lost 10 bases. CDR1 MNHEY and CDR2 SMNVEV come from the germline V gene (reference sequence). The CDR3 here is CASSLEDRVDYTF. The CDR3 coding sequence is TGTGCCAGCAGTTTAGAGGACAGGGTTGACTACACCTTC.